This T cell receptor (beta chain) stems from a study of chemoradiotherapy in HPV16-positive cancers. General observations from the study: Better recurrence-free survival went with HPV-responsive T-cell expansion in HPV16-positive patients. Candidate HPV-specific clones and E7-related TCR motifs grew in tumor during treatment. Only two HPV16-positive patients supplied the functional HPV-specificity definition.

About this clone: The antigen is not known.

The CDR3 runs to 11 residues. Germline V gene lookup returns CDR1 MDHEN and CDR2 SYDVKM. V gave up 10 bases and J gave up 6 bases, with 13 bases separating them. Repertoires were generated with immunoSEQ multiplex PCR, while TCRdb's copy carries only in-frame clones and drops some. This sample yields 1,200 or so clones, of which about 92% are seen a single time; 5.7% belongs to the top ten. Samples were taken several times over chemoradiotherapy. Material: tumor tissue, obtained from a patient who underwent chemoradiotherapy. The receptor's source is a human donor with HPV-associated anogenital cancer. The chain combines TRBV28 with TRBJ2-7; no firm D call. The CDR3 sequence: CATSERTEQYF. The CDR3 bases are TGTGCCACATCCGAAAGAACCGAGCAGTACTTC.